A selection of T cell receptor beta chains follows, all from one sample in a study of ipilimumab plus nivolumab after autologous stem cell transplantation. TCRdb's copy holds only in-frame clones and misses some; the assay was immunoSEQ multiplex PCR. The repertoire holds about 40,000 clones, with about 91% as singletons. Here the sequenced sample was PBMCs, taken in a trial of ipilimumab plus nivolumab as post-transplant consolidation. The receptor set was obtained from a male donor with multiple myeloma. Each CDR3 is given with its conserved first and last residue. Fields, in order: clone size, V gene, D gene, J gene, CDR3 protein, CDR3 DNA. D genes are given only for firm matches. Rows give clone size only sometimes, using once, few, many, or a class for an expanded clone.

once,TRBV5-1,-,TRBJ1-5,CASSLGGASVTGSPQHF,TGCGCCAGCAGCTTGGGAGGGGCCTCGGTTACCGGATCGCCCCAGCATTTT
-,TRBV5-1,-,TRBJ2-3,CASSLGSRGTDTQYF,TGCGCCAGCAGCTTAGGGTCTAGGGGTACAGATACGCAGTATTTT
once,TRBV7-3,TRBD2,TRBJ2-3,CASSSGVTSADTQYF,TGTGCCAGCAGCTCCGGGGTAACTAGCGCCGATACGCAGTATTTT
-,TRBV7-9,-,TRBJ2-1,CASSSGQLNNEQFF,TGTGCCAGCAGCTCTGGACAGCTTAACAATGAGCAGTTCTTC
-,TRBV5-1,-,TRBJ1-5,CASSLQGNSNQPQHF,TGCGCCAGCAGCTTGCAAGGGAATAGCAATCAGCCCCAGCATTTT
-,TRBV18,-,TRBJ2-3,CASSPPAQGTQYF,TGTGCCAGCTCACCACCGGCCCAGGGAACGCAGTATTTT
-,TRBV5-1,TRBD1,TRBJ2-3,CASSLTTGTGGGDTQYF,TGCGCCAGCAGCTTGACGACCGGGACAGGGGGCGGTGATACGCAGTATTTT
-,TRBV30,TRBD1,TRBJ2-7,CAWSRDSAYEQYF,TGTGCCTGGAGTCGGGACAGCGCCTACGAGCAGTACTTC
-,TRBV5-1,-,TRBJ2-3,CASTTQGTDTQYF,TGCGCCAGCACCACCCAGGGCACAGATACGCAGTATTTT
-,TRBV28,-,TRBJ1-2,CASGKVNYGYTF,TGTGCCAGCGGAAAGGTGAACTATGGCTACACCTTC
-,TRBV5-1,TRBD1,TRBJ1-1,CASSPGNRGSEAFF,TGCGCCAGCAGCCCCGGGAACAGGGGTAGTGAAGCTTTCTTT
-,TRBV13,TRBD2,TRBJ2-3,CASSFYRTSGTDTQYF,TGTGCCAGCAGCTTTTACAGGACTAGCGGCACAGATACGCAGTATTTT
-,TRBV4-1,TRBD2,TRBJ2-6,CASSQGMGGPGSGANVLTF,TGCGCCAGCAGCCAAGGGATGGGAGGGCCTGGCTCTGGGGCCAACGTCCTGACTTTC
-,TRBV11-2,-,TRBJ2-3,CASSLGGSQYF,TGTGCCAGCAGCTTAGGAGGATCGCAGTATTTT
-,TRBV18,-,TRBJ2-1,CASSPLDRNNEQFF,TGTGCCAGCTCACCCTTGGACCGCAACAATGAGCAGTTCTTC
-,TRBV9,-,TRBJ2-3,CASSVADTQYF,TGTGCCAGCAGCGTAGCCGATACGCAGTATTTT
once,TRBV6-6,-,TRBJ1-4,CASSRGQEKLFF,TGTGCCAGCAGTAGAGGGCAGGAAAAACTGTTTTTT
-,TRBV9,TRBD2,TRBJ2-7,CASSEGMGLAGYEQYF,TGTGCCAGCAGCGAGGGGATGGGACTAGCGGGTTACGAGCAGTACTTC
-,TRBV15,-,TRBJ2-1,CATSRDYAGDVSYNEQFF,TGTGCCACCAGCAGAGATTATGCAGGGGATGTGTCATACAATGAGCAGTTCTTC
-,TRBV5-1,-,TRBJ1-1,CASSLYRVGTEAFF,TGCGCCAGCAGCTTGTACAGGGTGGGCACTGAAGCTTTCTTT
-,TRBV9,TRBD2,TRBJ2-7,CASSPLAGGSYEQYF,TGTGCCAGCAGCCCGCTAGCGGGAGGCTCCTACGAGCAGTACTTC
-,TRBV7-9,TRBD1,TRBJ1-2,CASSLGQAGNYGYTF,TGTGCCAGCAGCTTGGGACAGGCCGGCAACTATGGCTACACCTTC
few,TRBV25-1,-,TRBJ1-4,CASSEFRGEEKLFF,TGTGCCAGCAGTGAATTTCGAGGGGAGGAAAAACTGTTTTTT
-,TRBV5-3,-,TRBJ2-5,CARSLDLWETQYF,TGTGCCAGAAGCTTGGATTTGTGGGAGACCCAGTACTTC
-,TRBV7-3,TRBD1,TRBJ1-1,CASSPTGGTEAFF,TGTGCCAGCAGCCCAACAGGGGGCACTGAAGCTTTCTTT
once,TRBV7-2,TRBD1,TRBJ2-7,CASSLVTGGYEQYF,TGTGCCAGCAGCTTAGTTACAGGGGGCTACGAGCAGTACTTC
-,TRBV27,-,TRBJ1-5,CASSLFGGYGPQHF,TGTGCCAGCAGTTTATTTGGGGGGTACGGGCCCCAGCATTTT
-,TRBV7-2,-,TRBJ2-1,CASSLGRGGQYNEQFF,TGTGCCAGCAGCTTAGGGCGCGGGGGACAATACAATGAGCAGTTCTTC
-,TRBV4-3,-,TRBJ2-3,CASSQPRALGGDTQYF,TGCGCCAGCAGCCAACCCCGGGCCCTGGGGGGAGATACGCAGTATTTT
-,TRBV7-2,TRBD1,TRBJ2-7,CASSTSGTGGIGEQYF,TGTGCCAGCAGCACATCCGGGACAGGGGGTATTGGCGAGCAGTACTTC
once,TRBV28,TRBD1,TRBJ2-7,CASSSLGQGSYEQYF,TGTGCCAGCAGTTCCCTCGGACAGGGCTCCTACGAGCAGTACTTC
-,TRBV5-1,-,TRBJ2-7,CASRIYEQYF,TGCGCCAGCAGAATCTACGAGCAGTACTTC
-,TRBV19,-,TRBJ1-1,CASSKQGNTEAFF,TGTGCCAGTAGTAAACAGGGGAACACTGAAGCTTTCTTT
once,TRBV6-1,TRBD1,TRBJ1-4,CASARDRGEKLFF,TGTGCCAGCGCAAGGGACAGGGGTGAAAAACTGTTTTTT
-,TRBV19,-,TRBJ2-4,CASSTHRGGEAKNIQYF,TGTGCCAGTAGTACGCACAGGGGAGGAGAAGCCAAAAACATTCAGTACTTC
-,TRBV19,-,TRBJ2-5,CASSPDRGKETQYF,TGTGCCAGTAGCCCAGACCGGGGCAAAGAGACCCAGTACTTC
few,TRBV5-1,-,TRBJ1-1,CASSSETQRNTEAFF,TGCGCCAGCAGCTCCGAAACACAGAGAAACACTGAAGCTTTCTTT
-,TRBV11-2,-,TRBJ2-7,CASSPAAESYEQYF,TGTGCCAGCAGCCCCGCGGCGGAATCCTACGAGCAGTACTTC
-,TRBV2,-,TRBJ2-1,CASSGPWEQFF,TGTGCCAGCAGTGGCCCTTGGGAGCAGTTCTTC
-,TRBV19,TRBD1,TRBJ1-5,CASSPDRISNQPQHF,TGTGCCAGTAGTCCGGACAGGATTAGCAATCAGCCCCAGCATTTT
-,TRBV11-2,-,TRBJ2-7,CASSLVEGFEQYF,TGTGCCAGCAGCTTAGTGGAGGGGTTCGAGCAGTACTTC
-,TRBV2,-,TRBJ2-3,CASSEPDTQYF,TGTGCCAGCAGTGAACCCGATACGCAGTATTTT
-,TRBV5-1,TRBD1,TRBJ2-5,CASSLGQGWETQYF,TGCGCCAGCAGCTTGGGACAGGGATGGGAGACCCAGTACTTC
-,TRBV4-1,TRBD2,TRBJ2-1,CASSQDLAGSYNEQFF,TGCGCCAGCAGCCAAGATCTAGCGGGATCCTACAATGAGCAGTTCTTC
-,TRBV28,-,TRBJ1-1,CASSMTGTPNTEAFF,TGTGCCAGCAGTATGACCGGGACACCGAACACTGAAGCTTTCTTT
-,TRBV16,-,TRBJ2-7,CASSENRGYEQYF,TGTGCCAGCAGCGAAAATAGGGGCTACGAGCAGTACTTC
-,TRBV9,-,TRBJ1-2,CASSGRDNNYGYTF,TGTGCCAGCAGCGGAAGGGACAATAACTATGGCTACACCTTC
-,TRBV28,-,TRBJ2-5,CASSFSSRANQETQYF,TGTGCCAGCAGTTTTTCGTCTCGGGCAAACCAAGAGACCCAGTACTTC